Listed here are 17 T cell receptor beta chains from one sample, sequenced in a study of T-cell reconstitution after alpha-beta-depleted transplantation in children. Researchers prepared the TCRbeta library using unique molecular identifiers, the study reports. TCRdb re-analysed the PCR reads in MiXCR, keeping a single row per CDR3 protein. Among about 870,000 distinct CDR3 sequences listed, around 15% were seen once. The source material was PBMCs, mostly from graft donor cells, sampled 360 days after TCRalphabeta/CD19-depleted stem cell transplant. Receptors originate from a male patient between 5 and 17 years old who had a stem cell transplant for acute lymphoblastic leukemia, so the T cells may come from the graft donor.

This clonotype turned up a few times. This chain links TRBV25-1 with TRBJ1-1, with D possibly being TRBD1 (5 bases). CDR3 length equals 15 residues. The V end was cut by 1 base, the J end by 1 base, with 10 bases between. From germline, CDR1 is MGHDK and CDR2 SYGVNS. For the CDR3, the DNA is TGTGCCAGCAGTGAATGGCGCGGGGGGAACACTGAAGCTTTCTTT. Translating it yields CASSEWRGGNTEAFF.

The J gene is TRBJ1-1, the V gene TRBV12-5, with D unclear. Germline lookup yields CDR1 LGHNT and CDR2 FRNRAP. Trimming took 0 bases from V and 5 from J, leaving 10 bases between them. The CDR3 totals 14 residues. The CDR3 here is CASGLVLAGTEAFF. For the CDR3, the DNA is TGTGCTAGTGGTTTGGTACTGGCGGGTACTGAAGCTTTCTTT.

In its sample, this clonotype was seen a few times. J is TRBJ2-7 and V is TRBV12-3 or TRBV12-4; maybe TRBD1 (6 bases). The length of the CDR3 is 14 residues. Trimming took off 3 bases at V and 0 bases at J, with 9 bases between the two ends. The CDR3, as DNA: TGTGCCAGCAGTTTTGCGGACAGCTCCTACGAGCAGTACTTC. Its translation is CASSFADSSYEQYF.

The sample holds a few counts of this clonotype. J is TRBJ2-1 and V is TRBV7-9; TRBD2 matches at 8 bases. The CDR3 is 15 residues long. With V trimmed by 2 bases and J by 3 bases, 3 bases remained unmatched. Germline V lookup: CDR1 SEHNR, CDR2 FQNEAQ (reference sequence). The DNA for the CDR3 is TGTGCCAGCAGCTTAATAGCGGGGTTCTACAATGAGCAGTTCTTC. Translation: CASSLIAGFYNEQFF. Together with reference TRBV7-9 and TRBJ2-1, the CDR3 gives the full variable domain: DTGVSQNPRHKITKRGQNVTFRCDPISEHNRLYWYRQTLGQGPEFLTYFQNEAQLEKSRLLSDRFSAERPKGSFSTLEIQRTEQGDSAMYLCASSLIAGFYNEQFFGPGTRLTVL.

The CDR3 coding sequence is TGTGCCAGCAGTTACTCAGGGGCGGAGCAGTTCTTC. Amino acid sequence: CASSYSGAEQFF. This chain links TRBV6-5 with TRBJ2-1; D is possibly TRBD1 (5 bases). Germline V gene sequence: CDR1 MNHEY, CDR2 SVGAGI. The CDR3 is 12 amino acids. Trimming stripped 0 bases from V and 10 bases from J, with 7 bases between.

The chain carries TRBV12-3 or TRBV12-4 and TRBJ2-1, with D tentatively TRBD2 (6 bases). V gave up 6 bases and J gave up 2 bases, with 11 bases separating them. The CDR3 runs 14 residues. The CDR3 nucleotides are TGTGCCAGCAGCGGGAGATTGGCCTACAATGAGCAGTTCTTC. Amino acid sequence: CASSGRLAYNEQFF.

The rearrangement uses TRBV29-1 and TRBJ2-7; tentative D call: TRBD2 (6 bases). The CDR3 spans 12 residues. V was shortened by 4 bases and J by 2 bases, with 9 bases between the two germline ends. CDR1 SQVTM and CDR2 ANQGSEA come from the germline V gene. CDR3 amino acids: CSVVSGPYEQYF. As DNA, the CDR3 is TGCAGCGTTGTTAGCGGACCCTACGAGCAGTACTTC.

The sample holds a few counts of this clonotype. The chain joins TRBV20-1 to TRBJ2-1; 12 bases match TRBD2. This CDR3 is 19 amino acids long. V trimming: 0 bases; J trimming: 1 base; junction bases outside the gene matches: 10. Germline V gene sequence: CDR1 DFQATT, CDR2 SNEGSKA (reference sequence). CDR3 coding DNA: TGCAGTGCTAGAGATCTCCTAGCGGGAGGGAGGTTTTCCTACAATGAGCAGTTCTTC. Translating gives CSARDLLAGGRFSYNEQFF.

This clonotype was counted at least ten times. The rearrangement joins TRBV5-1 to TRBJ2-1; D perhaps matches TRBD2 (5 bases). Germline loops: CDR1 SGHRS, CDR2 YFSETQ. The germline V and J ends were trimmed by 4 bases and 0 bases, with 8 bases remaining between them. This CDR3 has 14 residues. The CDR3 region has the DNA TGCGCCAGCAGCGCCACTAGCTCCTACAATGAGCAGTTCTTC. Translated: CASSATSSYNEQFF.

The V and J genes are TRBV4-1 and TRBJ2-2; 10 nucleotides agree with TRBD1. V lost 2 bases, J lost 0 bases, and 6 bases stayed unmatched. This CDR3 has 18 residues. From germline, CDR1 is MGHRA and CDR2 YSYEKL. The DNA of the CDR3 is TGCGCCAGCAGCCAACCCCGACAGGGGGCCCCGAACACCGGGGAGCTGTTTTTT. Translated: CASSQPRQGAPNTGELFF.

In its sample, this clonotype was seen a few times. The CDR3 sequence is CASSYQRLAGQETQYF. CDR3 DNA sequence: TGTGCCAGCAGTTACCAGCGACTAGCGGGCCAAGAGACCCAGTACTTC. The chain couples TRBV6-2 or TRBV6-3 to TRBJ2-5; 10 positions agree with TRBD2. Trimming took 2 bases from V and 1 from J; bases not matched to a gene: 4. The germline gives CDR1 MNHEY, CDR2 SVGEGT. This CDR3 has 16 residues.

The rearrangement links TRBV11-1 to TRBJ2-4; TRBD2 agrees at 13 bases. The CDR3 spans 19 residues. Looked up from germline, CDR1 is SGHAT and CDR2 is FQDESV (reference sequence). J lost 1 base, V lost 6 bases, and 12 bases had no gene match. CDR3: CASSFRTSGRPLAKNIQYF. The CDR3 DNA is TGTGCCAGCAGTTTTCGGACTAGCGGGAGACCCTTGGCCAAAAACATTCAGTACTTC.

The chain has TRBV7-9 and TRBJ1-1, with 7 bases identical to TRBD1. The CDR3 runs 15 residues. Germline V gene sequence: CDR1 SEHNR, CDR2 FQNEAQ (reference sequence). With V trimmed by 6 bases and J by 5 bases, 12 bases remained unmatched. CDR3 nucleotides: TGTGCCAGCAGAAGACCGACAGGGAGAAGGACTGAAGCTTTCTTT. Residues: CASRRPTGRRTEAFF.

This clonotype showed up just a few times. The V and J genes are TRBV10-3 and TRBJ2-7; D is ambiguous. Per germline, CDR1 ENHRY and CDR2 SYGVKD. The CDR3 covers 11 residues. Trimming stripped 4 bases from V and 5 bases from J, with 6 bases between. CDR3 residues: CAISVRDEQYF. CDR3 bases: TGTGCCATCAGTGTTAGGGACGAGCAGTACTTC.

The chain has TRBV7-2 and TRBJ2-7; weak D call: TRBD2 (6 bases). Germline CDR1 is SGHTA and CDR2 is FQGNSA. The V and J ends lost 7 bases and 0 bases respectively, with 13 bases between them. This CDR3 region has 14 residues. The CDR3 reads CASTPRDSSYEQYF. The CDR3 DNA is TGTGCCAGCACCCCTAGGGACTCCTCCTACGAGCAGTACTTC.

V usage is TRBV20-1 and J usage is TRBJ1-2; the match to TRBD1 covers 8 bases. The CDR3 length is 13 residues. Per the germline V gene, CDR1 is DFQATT and CDR2 is SNEGSKA (reference sequence). The V segment lost 5 bases and the J segment 0 bases; nucleotides outside the gene matches: 2. CDR3: CSAGQGTNYGYTF. The CDR3 nucleotides are TGCAGTGCTGGACAGGGAACTAACTATGGCTACACCTTC.

This sequence joins TRBV29-1 and TRBJ2-3; 7 nucleotides match TRBD2. The CDR3 spans 13 residues. CDR1 and CDR2 (germline): SQVTM, ANQGSEA. The V and J ends lost 5 bases and 3 bases, in that order; junction bases with no gene match: 5. The CDR3 coding sequence is TGCAGCGTTTGTCTAGCGGCTACAGATACGCAGTATTTT. Protein: CSVCLAATDTQYF.